The text below deals with one TCR beta chain. This sample was taken from a study of blood T cell repertoires in COVID-19. On the study more broadly: T cells, B-cell-depleted T cells, or PBMCs provided the cDNA or gDNA that served as material.

Authors' data handling: Estimated nucleated cell counts came from reference gene primer amplification. This table comes from immunoSEQ multiplex PCR, and its TCRdb copy is limited to in-frame clones, with some not included. The D gene and trimming were derived from the DNA, and the V and J assignments and clone size from that table. This table has about 42,000 clones, 75% to 90% appearing once. The CDR3 runs 14 residues. The germline V gene has CDR1 MNHEY and CDR2 SVGAGI. V lost 6 bases, J lost 8 bases, and 8 bases stayed unmatched. This clonotype originated in a woman older than 75 in a cohort sampled during active or convalescent COVID-19. This rearrangement joins TRBV6-5 to TRBJ2-1; 9 bases map to TRBD2. Sequencing was performed on peripheral blood. This CDR3 is CASRGAGGYHEQFF. CDR3 bases: TGTGCCAGCAGGGGAGCGGGAGGTTATCATGAGCAGTTCTTC.